These 28 T cell receptor beta chains originate from one sample sequenced in a study of OX40 agonist ivuxolimab in advanced cancers. The library was made by the immunoSEQ multiplex PCR assay. Not all clones reach the TCRdb copy of this immuneACCESS table, which keeps in-frame sequences only. Checked studies attribute under half of the gap to unresolved V genes and leave the rest unexplained. The sample table holds roughly 80,000 clones, of which around nine tenths were seen once. The top ten constitute 0.55% to 0.7% of the sample. The sample consisted of CD4+ or CD8+ T cells sorted from blood, taken in a trial of the OX40 agonist ivuxolimab. All receptors derive from an adult with an advanced solid tumor such as melanoma, head and neck, liver or kidney cancer.

The J gene is TRBJ1-2, the V gene TRBV5-8, with D unresolved. This CDR3 is 14 amino acids long. Per the germline V gene, CDR1 is SGHTS and CDR2 is YDEGEE. V was trimmed by 7 bases and J by 7 bases, leaving 20 bases between them. The CDR3 coding sequence is TGTGCCAGCCGGTATACGCAGGCCGTGTCTGGCTACACCTTC. Its translation is CASRYTQAVSGYTF.

The chain joins TRBV7-9 to TRBJ2-2; no clear D. CDR1 and CDR2 from the germline V gene are SEHNR and FQNEAQ (reference sequence). Trimming cost V 0 bases and J 7 bases, with 9 bases left between them. CDR3 size: 14 residues. CDR3 amino acids: CASSLAGLFGELFF. The CDR3 DNA reads as TGTGCCAGCAGCTTAGCCGGGCTCTTCGGGGAGCTGTTTTTT.

The rearrangement links TRBV11-3 to TRBJ2-4; D is uncertain. This CDR3 is 14 amino acids long. In germline, CDR1 is SGHNT, CDR2 YENEEA. The V end was cut by 4 bases, the J end by 0 bases, with 7 bases between. CDR3 in amino acids: CASSSQPAKNIQYF. The CDR3 bases are TGTGCCAGCAGCTCCCAGCCAGCCAAAAACATTCAGTACTTC. The whole variable domain, remainder taken from reference TRBV11-3 and TRBJ2-4, is EAGVVQSPRYKIIEKKQPVAFWCNPISGHNTLYWYLQNLGQGPELLIRYENEEAVDDSQLPKDRFSAERLKGVDSTLKIQPAELGDSAVYLCASSSQPAKNIQYFGAGTRLSVL.

This chain joins TRBV18 and TRBJ2-1; 11 nucleotides agree with TRBD2. CDR1 and CDR2 (germline): KGHSH, LQKENI. The CDR3 covers 18 residues. V lost 2 bases, J lost 2 bases, and 8 bases stayed unmatched. DNA for the CDR3: TGTGCCAGCTCACCAAGGGCTAGCGGGAGGTGGCCCTACAATGAGCAGTTCTTC. It is translated as CASSPRASGRWPYNEQFF.

The chain combines TRBV9 with TRBJ2-1; D unclear. In germline, CDR1 is SGDLS, CDR2 YYNGEE. The CDR3 contains 13 residues. V lost 0 bases to trimming and J lost 4 bases, with 5 bases between them. The CDR3 DNA sequence: TGTGCCAGCAGCGTAGCTCAATACAATGAGCAGTTCTTC. Amino acids: CASSVAQYNEQFF.

The chain joins TRBV28 to TRBJ2-3; no definite D call. Trimming removed 8 bases from V and 7 bases from J, with 10 bases in between. Germline CDR1 reads MDHEN; CDR2 reads SYDVKM. The CDR3 extends over 11 amino acids. The CDR3 nucleotides are TGTGCCAGCCGTTATGCAAATACGCAGTATTTT. As protein: CASRYANTQYF.

The chain has TRBV18 and TRBJ2-3, with D uncertain. From germline, CDR1 is KGHSH and CDR2 LQKENI. Deletions cut 6 bases from V and 4 bases from J, with 11 bases between. The CDR3 runs to 13 residues. The CDR3 reads CASSPRASDTQYF. The CDR3 nucleotides read TGTGCCAGCTCTCCAAGGGCTTCAGATACGCAGTATTTT.

This chain connects TRBV28 to TRBJ2-3; D is unclear. Trimming pared 2 bases from V and 3 bases from J, leaving 3 bases between. Germline V gives CDR1 MDHEN, CDR2 SYDVKM. The CDR3 spans 12 residues. The CDR3 loop is CASSLLTDTQYF. The CDR3 DNA follows: TGTGCCAGCAGTTTACTAACAGATACGCAGTATTTT.

This chain connects TRBV6-1 to TRBJ1-2; D may be TRBD1 (5 bases). Trimming cost V 0 bases and J 7 bases, with 12 bases left between them. CDR1 is MNHNS, CDR2 SASEGT, per germline. The CDR3 covers 14 residues. In DNA, the CDR3 is TGTGCCAGCAGTGAAGCTGGGGGGGTCGGTGGCTACACCTTC. Residues: CASSEAGGVGGYTF.

The V and J genes are TRBV6-6 and TRBJ1-5; D gene unclear. The ends were cut back, 6 bases at V and 3 bases at J, with 12 bases in the middle. This CDR3 has 14 residues. Per germline, CDR1 MNHNY and CDR2 SVGAGI (reference sequence). The CDR3 nucleotides are TGTGCCAGCAGCCCTCGCCCAGACAATCAGCCCCAGCATTTT. Protein product: CASSPRPDNQPQHF.

The rearrangement uses TRBV11-1 and TRBJ2-7; 10 bases are a match to TRBD1. The CDR3 is made up of 16 amino acids. The V and J ends lost 3 bases and 3 bases, in that order; junction bases with no gene match: 8. Germline V gene sequence: CDR1 SGHAT, CDR2 FQDESV (reference sequence). The CDR3 DNA reads as TGTGCCAGCAGCTTCTTGCCGGGGGACAGGGGCTACGAGCAGTACTTC. Translating it yields CASSFLPGDRGYEQYF.

The V and J genes are TRBV5-1 and TRBJ1-1, with 12 bases aligning to TRBD1. This CDR3 spans 14 amino acids. The V gene's germline CDR1 is SGHRS and CDR2 YFSETQ. V was clipped by 5 bases and J by 3 bases; unmatched bases: 2. The CDR3 DNA is TGCGCCAGCAGTAGGGACAGGGGGCACACTGAAGCTTTCTTT. Its protein product is CASSRDRGHTEAFF.

This clone was recorded a few times. V gene TRBV29-1 combines with J gene TRBJ1-1; no firm D call. V lost 6 bases to trimming and J lost 1 base, with 9 bases between them. Germline CDR1 SQVTM, CDR2 ANQGSEA. The CDR3 sequence is 12 residues long. The CDR3 region has the DNA TGCAGCGTCGGACCTAGGAACACTGAAGCTTTCTTT. Its translation is CSVGPRNTEAFF. Together with reference TRBV29-1 and TRBJ1-1, the CDR3 gives the full variable domain: SAVISQKPSRDICQRGTSLTIQCQVDSQVTMMFWYRQQPGQSLTLIATANQGSEATYESGFVIDKFPISRPNLTFSTLTVSNMSPEDSSIYLCSVGPRNTEAFFGQGTRLTVV.

This clone has only one observation. The genes are TRBV7-3 and TRBJ2-7; D is perhaps TRBD1 (6 bases). Trimming left V 5 bases short and J 5 bases short, with 16 bases between. The CDR3 length is 14 residues. Germline V gene sequence: CDR1 SGHTA, CDR2 FQGTGA. CDR3 residues: CASSANRDGNEQYF. For the CDR3, the DNA is TGTGCCAGCAGCGCAAACAGGGATGGCAACGAGCAGTACTTC.

The V gene is TRBV7-2, the J gene TRBJ1-4; D is perhaps TRBD1 (5 bases). The length of the CDR3 is 14 residues. The germline V gene encodes CDR1 SGHTA and CDR2 FQGNSA. Between the trimmed V and J ends, which lost 1 base and 8 bases, there was a span of 11 bases. CDR3 nucleotides: TGTGCCAGCAGCTTAGGGCGGGGACGGGAAAAACTGTTTTTT. This codes for CASSLGRGREKLFF.

The rearrangement links TRBV11-2 to TRBJ2-4; no clear D gene. The germline V gene has CDR1 SGHAT and CDR2 FQNNGV. Trimming took 2 bases from V and 0 from J, leaving 8 bases between them. CDR3 length: 15 residues. CDR3 in amino acids: CASSLPGSAKNIQYF. The CDR3 region has the DNA TGTGCCAGCAGCTTACCAGGATCAGCCAAAAACATTCAGTACTTC.

The chain links TRBV19 to TRBJ2-4, with TRBD2 matching over 7 bases. The V gene's germline CDR1 is LNHDA and CDR2 SQIVND (reference sequence). Trimming took 0 bases from V and 7 from J; bases not matched to a gene: 12. The CDR3 spans 17 residues. The CDR3 DNA follows: TGTGCCAGTAGTATAGATAGGGCTAGCGGTGCGAGGAACATTCAGTACTTC. Translated, it gives CASSIDRASGARNIQYF.

The chain joins TRBV7-6 to TRBJ2-7; D uncertain. CDR3 length: 13 amino acids. The germline V and J ends were trimmed by 0 bases and 3 bases, with 6 bases remaining between them. Germline CDR1 reads SGHVS; CDR2 reads FNYEAQ. The CDR3 reads CASSLASDYEQYF. The CDR3 region has the DNA TGTGCCAGCAGCTTAGCTTCAGACTACGAGCAGTACTTC. The variable domain in full, with the rest retrieved from reference TRBV7-6 and TRBJ2-7, is GAGVSQSPRYKVTKRGQDVALRCDPISGHVSLYWYRQALGQGPEFLTYFNYEAQQDKSGLPNDRFSAERPEGSISTLTIQRTEQRDSAMYRCASSLASDYEQYFGPGTRLTVT.

V is TRBV7-2 and J is TRBJ1-6; no firm D call. The germline V gene has CDR1 SGHTA and CDR2 FQGNSA. This CDR3 region has 14 residues. With 2 bases removed from V and 7 bases from J, the gap between germline ends came to 9 bases. DNA of the CDR3: TGTGCCAGCAGCTTATCGTCGGGGAATTCACCCCTCCACTTT. This encodes CASSLSSGNSPLHF.

V gene TRBV7-9 combines with J gene TRBJ2-7, with D uncertain. This CDR3 spans 12 amino acids. V lost 4 bases and J lost 6, with 10 bases in between. Germline CDR1 SEHNR, CDR2 FQNEAQ (reference sequence). The DNA of the CDR3 is TGTGCCAGCAGCTCGGTGGCGAGCGAGCAGTACTTC. Its translation is CASSSVASEQYF.

The chain employs TRBV15 and TRBJ2-7, with no clear D. The V end was cut by 1 base, the J end by 6 bases, with 7 bases between. The CDR3 has 12 residues. The germline gives CDR1 LNHNV, CDR2 YYDKDF (reference sequence). The CDR3 DNA sequence: TGTGCCACCAGCAGAGGGGCAAGCGAGCAGTACTTC. Amino acid sequence: CATSRGASEQYF.

The CDR3 DNA sequence: TGTGCCAGCAGCCGTCCGGGACAGCTGGAGACCCAGTACTTC. The encoded protein is CASSRPGQLETQYF. The V call is TRBV7-2, the J call TRBJ2-5; 7 positions agree with TRBD1. This CDR3 has 14 amino acids. Trimming at V came to 5 bases and at J to 5 bases, leaving 8 bases not matched to a gene. Germline lookup yields CDR1 SGHTA and CDR2 FQGNSA.

The chain employs TRBV2 and TRBJ2-7, with 10 bases matching TRBD1. The V gene end was trimmed by 11 bases and the J gene end by 4 bases; junction bases not matched to a gene: 5. CDR3 length equals 12 residues. The germline V gene encodes CDR1 SNHLY and CDR2 FYNNEI. CDR3: CAAGTGAYEQYF. The CDR3 DNA reads TGTGCCGCCGGGACAGGGGCATACGAGCAGTACTTC.

In this sample, this clone turned up once. The rearrangement uses TRBV10-3 and TRBJ1-2; no reliable D call. The CDR3 length is 13 residues. Trimming took off 0 bases at V and 8 bases at J, with 10 bases between the two ends. CDR1 is ENHRY, CDR2 SYGVKD, per germline. CDR3 nucleotide sequence: TGTGCCATCAGTGAGTCGGCCCCGCCGGGCTACACCTTC. Translation gives CAISESAPPGYTF.

Of note for this clone: The same CDR3 can be traced to other DNA sequences in this sample. The chain is built from TRBV5-1 and TRBJ2-3; D is unresolved. The CDR3 length is 12 residues. Trimming cost V 2 bases and J 0 bases, with 1 base left between them. CDR1 and CDR2 from the germline V gene are SGHRS and YFSETQ. CDR3: CASSLSTDTQYF. CDR3 nucleotides: TGCGCCAGCAGCTTAAGCACAGATACGCAGTATTTT.

The chain couples TRBV25-1 to TRBJ2-3, with unresolved D. CDR3 length equals 11 residues. Looked up from germline, CDR1 is MGHDK and CDR2 is SYGVNS. The ends were cut back, 8 bases at V and 1 base at J, with 4 bases in the middle. CDR3 amino acids: CASGRTDTQYF. As DNA, the CDR3 is TGTGCCAGCGGTCGCACAGATACGCAGTATTTT. The variable domain in full, with the rest retrieved from reference TRBV25-1 and TRBJ2-3, is EADIYQTPRYLVIGTGKKITLECSQTMGHDKMYWYQQDPGMELHLIHYSYGVNSTEKGDLSSESTVSRIRTEHFPLTLESARPSHTSQYLCASGRTDTQYFGPGTRLTVL.

In DNA, the CDR3 is TGTGCCAGCAGCCCCAGGGGGAGCACAGATACGCAGTATTTT. Its translation: CASSPRGSTDTQYF. The chain employs TRBV11-3 and TRBJ2-3, with 7 nucleotides matching TRBD1. The germline gives CDR1 SGHNT, CDR2 YENEEA. Trimming removed 5 bases from V and 0 bases from J; junction bases left unmatched: 2. The CDR3 contains 14 residues.

The V gene is TRBV10-3, the J gene TRBJ2-7, with 9 bases identical to TRBD1. Germline CDR1 is ENHRY and CDR2 is SYGVKD. CDR3 length equals 14 residues. The trim removed 5 bases at V and 6 bases at J, leaving 8 bases unmatched. CDR3: CAISWDREGAEQYF. The CDR3 region has the DNA TGTGCCATCAGTTGGGACAGGGAGGGAGCCGAGCAGTACTTC.